Presented here are 2 T cell receptor beta chains from one specimen sequenced in a study of CD8 T cells in Susac syndrome. It was with random hexamers that roughly 0.45 to 1 ug RNA was reverse transcribed. Using its own MiXCR run on the immunoSEQ multiplex PCR reads, TCRdb lists one record per CDR3 protein. The data show around 150,000 distinct CDR3 sequences, with roughly 95% seen just once and over 0.1% held by the top ten. The source material was CD4+ T cells from PBMCs. The receptors here all came from a human donor with multiple sclerosis.

The chain couples TRBV12-3 or TRBV12-4 to TRBJ2-1; 8 positions agree with TRBD1. There are 13 residues in the CDR3. V dropped 5 bases and J dropped 6; count of bases not matched to a gene: 3. In nucleotides, the CDR3 is TGTGCCAGCAGTCGGGGGACAGGCAATGAGCAGTTCTTC. It specifies CASSRGTGNEQFF.

The genes are TRBV5-1 and TRBJ1-1, with D possibly being TRBD1 (5 bases). The CDR3 has 15 amino acids. Germline CDR1 reads SGHRS; CDR2 reads YFSETQ. The V end was cut by 2 bases, the J end by 1 base, with 12 bases between. The CDR3 sequence is CASSFPLTGNTEAFF. The CDR3 coding sequence is TGCGCCAGCAGCTTCCCTCTAACAGGGAACACTGAAGCTTTCTTT.